The 9 T cell receptor beta chains listed next were all sequenced from one sample in a study of OX40 agonist ivuxolimab in advanced cancers. The method was immunoSEQ multiplex PCR; TCRdb's version includes in-frame clones alone and lacks a portion of them. The repertoire consists of approximately 82,000 clones, with about 83% occurring once and the leading ten covering 25%. The sequenced sample was CD4+ or CD8+ T cells sorted from blood, obtained in a trial of the OX40 agonist ivuxolimab. These receptors were collected from an adult with an advanced solid tumor such as melanoma, head and neck, liver or kidney cancer.

This clone occurred once. The chain employs TRBV27 and TRBJ1-1; 9 bases are shared with TRBD1. The CDR3 loop spans 15 amino acids. Trimming took 2 bases from V and 4 from J; bases not matched to a gene: 5. Germline CDR1 and CDR2: MNHEY and SMNVEV (reference sequence). DNA for the CDR3: TGTGCCAGCAGTTTAAACACAGGGGGCACCACTGAAGCTTTCTTT. Amino acid sequence: CASSLNTGGTTEAFF.

The chain uses TRBV18 and TRBJ2-3; 7 nucleotides line up with TRBD2. CDR3 length: 17 amino acids. V was pared by 3 bases and J by 0 bases, with 9 bases of the junction left unmatched. Germline V gene lookup returns CDR1 KGHSH and CDR2 LQKENI. CDR3 nucleotide sequence: TGTGCCAGCTCACCCTGGTCGGCGGGGGTTAGCACAGATACGCAGTATTTT. This encodes CASSPWSAGVSTDTQYF.

About this clone: Other DNA sequences within the sample encode an identical CDR3. This chain uses TRBV19 with TRBJ1-4, with 9 bases lining up with TRBD1. Trimming removed 6 bases from V and 8 bases from J; junction bases left unmatched: 7. Germline CDR1 and CDR2: LNHDA and SQIVND (reference sequence). The CDR3 consists of 14 residues. DNA for the CDR3: TGTGCCAGTAGAAGGAGGGACAGGGACGAAAAACTGTTTTTT. Translating gives CASRRRDRDEKLFF.

The rearrangement links TRBV30 to TRBJ2-3; D gene ambiguous. The CDR3 length is 17 residues. V lost 3 bases, J lost 6 bases, and 25 bases lay in between. Germline V CDR1 and CDR2: GTSNPN, SVGIG (reference sequence). Written as DNA, the CDR3 is TGTGCCTGGAGACGCACCGAATCGACGGTTTTGACGGATACGCAGTATTTT. This sequence encodes CAWRRTESTVLTDTQYF.

This chain links TRBV21-1 with TRBJ2-7; TRBD1 reflects the table's D call only, with no check against the DNA. TRBV21-1 is flagged as a pseudogene. The CDR3 runs to 16 residues. CDR3 in amino acids: CASSPLVTVTLREQYF. The CDR3 region has the DNA TGTGCCAGCAGCCCCCTAGTGACAGTTACTCTACGCGAGCAGTACTTC.

This clone showed up many times. This chain's CDR3 is CASNPQMNTEAFF. DNA of the CDR3: TGTGCCAGCAACCCTCAAATGAACACTGAAGCTTTCTTT. J is TRBJ1-1 and V is TRBV7-2, with D uncertain. The CDR3 loop spans 13 amino acids. V was trimmed by 7 bases and J by 0 bases, leaving 9 bases between them. Germline V gives CDR1 SGHTA, CDR2 FQGNSA.

The chain employs TRBV19 and TRBJ2-6; TRBD2 agrees at 8 bases. From germline, CDR1 is LNHDA and CDR2 SQIVND (reference sequence). The CDR3 totals 17 residues. The V and J ends lost 3 bases and 0 bases, in that order; junction bases with no gene match: 4. CDR3 nucleotides: TGTGCCAGTAGTATCTTAGCGGGAATCTCTGGGGCCAACGTCCTGACTTTC. Its translation is CASSILAGISGANVLTF.

The rearrangement joins TRBV5-1 to TRBJ2-7; TRBD2 agrees at 15 bases. The CDR3 is 15 amino acids. Germline CDR1 reads SGHRS; CDR2 reads YFSETQ. Trimming took 0 bases from V and 6 from J; bases not matched to a gene: 1. Here the CDR3 reads CASSLVGLAGGEQYF. CDR3 DNA: TGCGCCAGCAGCTTGGTGGGACTAGCGGGAGGCGAGCAGTACTTC.

The rearrangement uses TRBV5-1 and TRBJ2-5; no reliable D call. CDR1 SGHRS and CDR2 YFSETQ come from the germline V gene. The ends were cut back, 4 bases at V and 3 bases at J, with 10 bases in the middle. This CDR3 spans 13 amino acids. CDR3 DNA sequence: TGCGCCAGCAGCCCCACGCCCGAAGAGACCCAGTACTTC. This sequence encodes CASSPTPEETQYF.